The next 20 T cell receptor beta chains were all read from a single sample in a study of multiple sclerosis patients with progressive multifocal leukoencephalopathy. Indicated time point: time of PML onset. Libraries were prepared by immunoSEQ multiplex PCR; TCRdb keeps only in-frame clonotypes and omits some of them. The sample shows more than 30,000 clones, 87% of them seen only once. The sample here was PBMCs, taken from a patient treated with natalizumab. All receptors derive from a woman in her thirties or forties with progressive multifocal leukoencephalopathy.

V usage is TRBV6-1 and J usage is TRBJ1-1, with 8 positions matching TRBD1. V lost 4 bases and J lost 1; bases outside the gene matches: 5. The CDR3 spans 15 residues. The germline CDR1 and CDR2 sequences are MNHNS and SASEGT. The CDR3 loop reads CASSGRGQGNTEAFF. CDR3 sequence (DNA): TGTGCCAGCAGTGGGCGAGGACAGGGGAACACTGAAGCTTTCTTT.

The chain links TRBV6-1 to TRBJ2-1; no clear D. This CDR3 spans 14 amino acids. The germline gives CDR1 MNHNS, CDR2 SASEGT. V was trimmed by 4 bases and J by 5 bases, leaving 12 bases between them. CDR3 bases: TGTGCCAGCAGTGTGGCAGGCGCGGACAATGAGCAGTTCTTC. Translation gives CASSVAGADNEQFF.

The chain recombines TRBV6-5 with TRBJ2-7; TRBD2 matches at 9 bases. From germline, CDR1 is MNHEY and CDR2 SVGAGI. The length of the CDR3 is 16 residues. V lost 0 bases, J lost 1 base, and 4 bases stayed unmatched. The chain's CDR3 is CASSYSKGLASYEQYF. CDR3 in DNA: TGTGCCAGCAGTTACTCGAAAGGACTAGCGTCCTACGAGCAGTACTTC.

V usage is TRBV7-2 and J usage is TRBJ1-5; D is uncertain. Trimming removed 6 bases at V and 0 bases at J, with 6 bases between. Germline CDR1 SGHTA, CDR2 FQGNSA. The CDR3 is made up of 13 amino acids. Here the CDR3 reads CASRPGSNQPQHF. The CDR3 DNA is TGTGCCAGCAGACCAGGTAGCAATCAGCCCCAGCATTTT.

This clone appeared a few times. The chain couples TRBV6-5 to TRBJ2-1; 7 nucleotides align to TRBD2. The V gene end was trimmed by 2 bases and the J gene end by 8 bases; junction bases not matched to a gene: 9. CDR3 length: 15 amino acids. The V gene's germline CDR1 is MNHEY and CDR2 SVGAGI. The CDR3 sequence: CASSYGGRAIDEQFF. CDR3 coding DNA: TGTGCCAGCAGTTACGGAGGGAGGGCCATTGATGAGCAGTTCTTC.

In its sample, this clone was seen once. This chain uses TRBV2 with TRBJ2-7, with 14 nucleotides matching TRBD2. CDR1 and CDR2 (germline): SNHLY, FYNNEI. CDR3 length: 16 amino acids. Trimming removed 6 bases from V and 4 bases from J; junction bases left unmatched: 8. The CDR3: CASRGLAGVKGYEQYF. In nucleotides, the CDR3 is TGTGCCAGCAGGGGACTAGCGGGAGTGAAGGGTTACGAGCAGTACTTC.

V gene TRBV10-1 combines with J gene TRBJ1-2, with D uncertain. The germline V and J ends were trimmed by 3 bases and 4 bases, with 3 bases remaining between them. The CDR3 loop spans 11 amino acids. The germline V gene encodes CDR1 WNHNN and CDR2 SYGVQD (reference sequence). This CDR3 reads CASSDRYGYTF. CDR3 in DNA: TGCGCCAGCAGTGACCGCTATGGCTACACCTTC.

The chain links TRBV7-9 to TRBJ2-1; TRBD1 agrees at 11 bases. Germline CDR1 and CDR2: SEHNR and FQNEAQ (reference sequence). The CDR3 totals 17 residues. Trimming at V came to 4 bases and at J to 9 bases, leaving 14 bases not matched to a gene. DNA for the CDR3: TGTGCCAGCAGCTCACTGTTTAGGACAGGGGGCGTGGGTGAGCAGTTCTTC. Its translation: CASSSLFRTGGVGEQFF.

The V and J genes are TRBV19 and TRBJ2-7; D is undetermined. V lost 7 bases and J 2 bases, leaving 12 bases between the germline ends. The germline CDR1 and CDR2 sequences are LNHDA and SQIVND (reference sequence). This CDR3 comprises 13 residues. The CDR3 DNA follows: TGTGCCAGTACCCCGGACGGTCCCTACGAGCAGTACTTC. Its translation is CASTPDGPYEQYF.

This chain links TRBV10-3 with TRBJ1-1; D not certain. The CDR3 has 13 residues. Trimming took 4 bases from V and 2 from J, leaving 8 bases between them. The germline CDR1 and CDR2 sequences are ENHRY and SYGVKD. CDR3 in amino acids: CAISVQENTEAFF. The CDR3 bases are TGTGCCATCAGTGTTCAAGAAAACACTGAAGCTTTCTTT.

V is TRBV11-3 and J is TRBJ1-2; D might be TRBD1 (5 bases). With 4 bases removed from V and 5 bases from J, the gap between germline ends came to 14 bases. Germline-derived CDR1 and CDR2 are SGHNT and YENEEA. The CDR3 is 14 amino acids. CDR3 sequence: CASSSSGGQYGYTF. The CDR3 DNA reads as TGTGCCAGCAGCTCCTCCGGGGGTCAATATGGCTACACCTTC.

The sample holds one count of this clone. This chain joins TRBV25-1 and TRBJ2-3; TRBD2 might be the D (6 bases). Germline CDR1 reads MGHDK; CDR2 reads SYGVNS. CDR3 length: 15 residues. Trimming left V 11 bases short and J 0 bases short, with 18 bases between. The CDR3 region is CASRISGVSTDTQYF. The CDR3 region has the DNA TGTGCCTCCCGTATTTCGGGAGTTAGCACAGATACGCAGTATTTT.

The CDR3 loop is CASVGTGEAFF. Here the CDR3 DNA reads TGCGCCAGCGTTGGGACCGGTGAAGCTTTCTTT. J is TRBJ1-1 and V is TRBV5-1, with a possible D match to TRBD1 (5 bases). V was pared by 7 bases and J by 7 bases, with 11 bases between. Germline values: CDR1 SGHRS, CDR2 YFSETQ. This CDR3 is built from 11 residues. The entire variable domain, with the rest obtained from reference TRBV5-1 and TRBJ1-1, is as follows: KAGVTQTPRYLIKTRGQQVTLSCSPISGHRSVSWYQQTPGQGLQFLFEYFSETQRNKGNFPGRFSGRQFSNSRSEMNVSTLELGDSALYLCASVGTGEAFFGQGTRLTVV.

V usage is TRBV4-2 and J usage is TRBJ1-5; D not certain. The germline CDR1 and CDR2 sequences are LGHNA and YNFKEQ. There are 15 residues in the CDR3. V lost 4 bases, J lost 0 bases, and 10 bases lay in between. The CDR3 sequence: CASSPQADSNQPQHF. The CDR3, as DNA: TGTGCCAGCAGCCCCCAGGCAGATAGCAATCAGCCCCAGCATTTT.

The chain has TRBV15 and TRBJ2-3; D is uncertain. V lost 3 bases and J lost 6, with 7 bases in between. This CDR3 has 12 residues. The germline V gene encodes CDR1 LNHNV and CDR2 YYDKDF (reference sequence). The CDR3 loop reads CATSRVGDTQYF. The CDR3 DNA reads TGTGCCACCAGCAGGGTGGGGGATACGCAGTATTTT.

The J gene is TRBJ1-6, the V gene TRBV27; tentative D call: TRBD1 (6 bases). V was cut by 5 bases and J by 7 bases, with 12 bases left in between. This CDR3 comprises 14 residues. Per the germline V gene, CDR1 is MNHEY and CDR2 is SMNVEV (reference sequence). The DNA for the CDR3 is TGTGCCAGCAGTGTGGGGCAGGGGAATTCACCCCTCCACTTT. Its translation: CASSVGQGNSPLHF.

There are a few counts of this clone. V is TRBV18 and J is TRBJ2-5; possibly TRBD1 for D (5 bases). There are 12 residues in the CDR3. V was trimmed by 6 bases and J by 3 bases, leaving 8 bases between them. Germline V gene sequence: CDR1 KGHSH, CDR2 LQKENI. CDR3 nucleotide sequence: TGTGCCAGCTCTCAAGGGGAAGAGACCCAGTACTTC. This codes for CASSQGEETQYF.

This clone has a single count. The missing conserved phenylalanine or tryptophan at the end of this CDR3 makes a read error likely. For the CDR3, the DNA is TGTGCCAGCAGTGAAAGTTGGGCCTCTGGAAACACCATATATCTT. This sequence encodes CASSESWASGNTIYL. This chain uses TRBV6-1 with TRBJ1-3; no firm D call. Germline CDR1 reads MNHNS; CDR2 reads SASEGT. Trimming shortened V by 2 bases and J by 0 bases, and 8 bases separated the two germline ends. The CDR3 runs 15 residues.

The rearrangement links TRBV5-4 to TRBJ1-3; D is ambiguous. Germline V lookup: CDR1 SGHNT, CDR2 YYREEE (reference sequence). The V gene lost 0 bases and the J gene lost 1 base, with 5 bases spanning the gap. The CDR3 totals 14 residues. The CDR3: CASSLDLSGNTIYF. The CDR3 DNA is TGTGCCAGCAGCTTGGATTTATCTGGAAACACCATATATTTT.

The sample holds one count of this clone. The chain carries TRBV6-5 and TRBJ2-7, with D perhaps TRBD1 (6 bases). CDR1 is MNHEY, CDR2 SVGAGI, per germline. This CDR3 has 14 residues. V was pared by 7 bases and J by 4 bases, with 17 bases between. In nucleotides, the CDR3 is TGTGCCAGCACCTGGGGGCAGGGCGTATACGAGCAGTACTTC. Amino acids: CASTWGQGVYEQYF.